The clone carrying this T cell receptor beta chain has more than one count but fewer than ten. This sample stems from a study of control samples from healthy donors and cancer patients. The V end was cut by 8 bases, the J end by 3 bases, with 16 bases between. Germline V gene sequence: CDR1 SNHLY, CDR2 FYNNEI. CDR3 length: 14 amino acids. This table comes from immunoSEQ multiplex PCR, and its TCRdb copy is limited to in-frame clones, with some not included. The sample yields around 86,000 clones, 70% to 90% seen once. Sequenced material: PBMCs. The chain employs TRBV2 and TRBJ1-1; D is unclear. This receptor was obtained from a woman aged 55-69 years with head and neck cancer. CDR3: CASSVAEGHTEAFF. The CDR3 nucleotides are TGTGCCAGCTCGGTAGCGGAAGGGCACACTGAAGCTTTCTTT.